The 20 T cell receptor beta chains below were found in one sample sequenced in a study of graft-versus-host responses after intestinal transplantation (dated by TCRdb to about 2021). Taken with the paper, the label for time point translates to: cells obtained before transplantation from donor or recipient. Receptor libraries were prepared by the immunoSEQ multiplex PCR assay. TCRdb provides this immuneACCESS table in a form limited to in-frame rearrangements. Some clones are lacking; in checked studies, under half of them reflect an unresolved V gene, and why the rest are absent is not known. The sample includes around 97,000 clones, with roughly 93% observed a single time. The leading ten clones occupy under 1.5% of the sample. These TCRs are of unknown antigen specificity. The material sequenced was unstimulated CD8+ T cells sorted from spleen or lymph node cells, taken before intestinal transplant. These receptors were obtained from a human donor who received an intestinal transplant.

This rearrangement joins TRBV5-6 to TRBJ2-5; D remains ambiguous. The CDR3 length is 12 residues. Germline V gives CDR1 SGHDT, CDR2 YYEEEE. Trimming stripped 1 base from V and 8 bases from J, with 9 bases between. The CDR3 here is CASSLMWETQYF. The CDR3 nucleotides are TGTGCCAGCAGCTTGATGTGGGAAACCCAGTACTTC.

The chain employs TRBV7-9 and TRBJ1-4; 9 bases match TRBD1. The germline gives CDR1 SEHNR, CDR2 FQNEAQ (reference sequence). This CDR3 spans 15 amino acids. V gave up 5 bases and J gave up 8 bases; unmatched junction bases: 9. The CDR3 region is CASSRIQGAREKLFF. As DNA, the CDR3 is TGTGCCAGCAGCAGGATACAGGGGGCGCGGGAAAAACTGTTTTTT. The full variable domain, rest sourced from reference TRBV7-9 and TRBJ1-4, is DTGVSQNPRHKITKRGQNVTFRCDPISEHNRLYWYRQTLGQGPEFLTYFQNEAQLEKSRLLSDRFSAERPKGSFSTLEIQRTEQGDSAMYLCASSRIQGAREKLFFGSGTQLSVL.

CDR3: CASSQLAGGTDTQYF. CDR3 nucleotides: TGCGCCAGCAGCCAACTAGCGGGGGGTACAGATACGCAGTATTTT. The chain joins TRBV4-1 to TRBJ2-3, with 11 bases lining up with TRBD2. The germline CDR1 and CDR2 sequences are MGHRA and YSYEKL. J lost 3 bases, V lost 2 bases, and 1 base had no gene match. This CDR3 has 15 residues.

V gene TRBV7-9 combines with J gene TRBJ2-7; 10 positions match TRBD1. Germline CDR1 reads SEHNR; CDR2 reads FQNEAQ (reference sequence). V shed 7 bases and J 2 bases; nucleotides not matched to a gene: 5. CDR3 length equals 14 residues. CDR3 protein: CASTKTGGTYEQYF. The CDR3 coding sequence is TGTGCCAGCACTAAGACAGGGGGCACCTACGAGCAGTACTTC.

This chain connects TRBV5-6 to TRBJ1-1; D unresolved. The CDR3 runs to 11 residues. Trimming left V 0 bases short and J 6 bases short, with 3 bases between. Looked up from germline, CDR1 is SGHDT and CDR2 is YYEEEE. CDR3 amino acids: CASSLGAEAFF. DNA of the CDR3: TGTGCCAGCAGCTTGGGGGCTGAAGCTTTCTTT. The full variable domain, rest sourced from reference TRBV5-6 and TRBJ1-1, is DAGVTQSPTHLIKTRGQQVTLRCSPKSGHDTVSWYQQALGQGPQFIFQYYEEEERQRGNFPDRFSGHQFPNYSSELNVNALLLGDSALYLCASSLGAEAFFGQGTRLTVV.

With respect to this clone: Other DNA sequences of this sample code for an identical CDR3. This chain joins TRBV4-1 and TRBJ2-1; D is unresolved. Germline V CDR1 and CDR2: MGHRA, YSYEKL. V was cut by 5 bases and J by 4 bases, with 3 bases left in between. CDR3 length equals 11 residues. The CDR3, as DNA: TGCGCCAGCAGCTTATACAATGAGCAGTTCTTC. Translated, it gives CASSLYNEQFF.

This clone has only one observation. This CDR3 reads CASSRPRPLTGGEDTEAFF. CDR3 nucleotide sequence: TGTGCCAGCAGCCGCCCCAGACCCCTTACAGGGGGTGAGGACACTGAAGCTTTCTTT. The V and J genes are TRBV7-6 and TRBJ1-1; 8 nucleotides align to TRBD1. CDR1 and CDR2 from the germline V gene are SGHVS and FNYEAQ. Germline trimming cut 5 bases from V and 3 bases from J; bases unmatched to any gene: 20. CDR3 size: 19 residues.

The chain joins TRBV7-6 to TRBJ1-1; D not resolved. V lost 2 bases and J 0 bases, leaving 13 bases between the germline ends. Germline-derived CDR1 and CDR2 are SGHVS and FNYEAQ. The CDR3 has 16 amino acids. The CDR3 loop is CASSLSRESMNTEAFF. The CDR3 DNA follows: TGTGCCAGCAGCTTATCCCGGGAATCTATGAACACTGAAGCTTTCTTT.

The chain carries TRBV7-9 and TRBJ2-3; D uncertain. This CDR3 is built from 12 residues. The V gene's germline CDR1 is SEHNR and CDR2 FQNEAQ (reference sequence). Between the trimmed V and J ends, which lost 5 bases and 6 bases, there was a span of 9 bases. This CDR3 is CASSILGDTQYF. In nucleotides, the CDR3 is TGTGCCAGCAGCATCCTGGGGGATACGCAGTATTTT.

This chain joins TRBV19 and TRBJ2-2; 11 bases line up with TRBD2. Trimming at V came to 7 bases and at J to 5 bases, leaving 9 bases not matched to a gene. The CDR3 runs 16 residues. The germline V gene encodes CDR1 LNHDA and CDR2 SQIVND (reference sequence). CDR3 DNA sequence: TGTGCCAGTAAGCTCCTAGCGGGGGGCCTTACCGGGGAGCTGTTTTTT. This gives the protein CASKLLAGGLTGELFF.

The chain recombines TRBV4-1 with TRBJ2-1, with D unresolved. The CDR3 runs 18 residues. V was cut by 0 bases and J by 0 bases, with 15 bases left in between. Germline V gene data show CDR1 as MGHRA and CDR2 as YSYEKL. The CDR3 bases are TGCGCCAGCAGCCAAGATCCGATCAGCGAGAGCTCCTACAATGAGCAGTTCTTC. Its translation: CASSQDPISESSYNEQFF.

For the CDR3, the DNA is TGTGCCAGTAGTATTGTAGGACAGGGGGTCTATGGCTACACCTTC. It encodes CASSIVGQGVYGYTF. The J gene is TRBJ1-2, the V gene TRBV19; 10 bases map to TRBD1. V was clipped by 3 bases and J by 4 bases; unmatched bases: 5. The CDR3 contains 15 residues. CDR1 is LNHDA, CDR2 SQIVND, per germline (reference sequence).

J is TRBJ1-1 and V is TRBV7-9; perhaps TRBD1 as D (5 bases). The CDR3 consists of 14 residues. CDR1 is SEHNR, CDR2 FQNEAQ, per germline (reference sequence). The V gene lost 1 base and the J gene lost 1 base, with 7 bases spanning the gap. CDR3 nucleotides: TGTGCCAGCAGCTTAGAGCAGGGGAACACTGAAGCTTTCTTT. Amino acid sequence: CASSLEQGNTEAFF.

The V gene is TRBV27, the J gene TRBJ1-1; possibly TRBD1 for D (5 bases). Germline values: CDR1 MNHEY, CDR2 SMNVEV (reference sequence). This CDR3 spans 13 amino acids. The ends were cut back, 5 bases at V and 1 base at J, with 8 bases in the middle. CDR3 loop: CASSLTGNTEAFF. The CDR3 coding sequence is TGTGCCAGCAGTCTCACAGGGAACACTGAAGCTTTCTTT.

The chain joins TRBV12-5 to TRBJ2-1; D not resolved. V was pared by 7 bases and J by 6 bases, with 10 bases between. This CDR3 is built from 12 residues. Germline CDR1 LGHNT, CDR2 FRNRAP. For the CDR3, the DNA is TGTGCTAGTGACCCCGACTCCAATGAGCAGTTCTTC. Translation: CASDPDSNEQFF.

The table lists this clone with a count of one. V and J are TRBV29-1 and TRBJ2-1, with 7 bases aligning to TRBD2. Losses at the gene ends were 8 bases for V and 9 bases for J; bases not matched to a gene: 13. Germline V lookup: CDR1 SQVTM, CDR2 ANQGSEA. This CDR3 contains 13 residues. CDR3 sequence (DNA): TGCAGCTCTAATGGGGCTAGCGGCGCTGAGCAGTTCTTC. Its protein product is CSSNGASGAEQFF.

This chain uses TRBV25-1 with TRBJ1-2; possibly TRBD1 for D (5 bases). The CDR3 has 14 residues. The V end lost 4 bases, the J end lost 2 bases, and 11 bases lay between the germline ends. From germline, CDR1 is MGHDK and CDR2 SYGVNS. CDR3 residues: CASSGGTANYGYTF. The CDR3 DNA follows: TGTGCCAGCAGTGGGGGGACGGCGAACTATGGCTACACCTTC.

The chain couples TRBV7-8 to TRBJ2-3, with D maybe TRBD2 (5 bases). Trimming removed 6 bases from V and 9 bases from J, with 16 bases in between. The CDR3 is made up of 13 amino acids. CDR1 SGHVS and CDR2 FQNEAQ come from the germline V gene. The CDR3 region has the DNA TGTGCCAGCAGGCCGAAAGGCGAGGGCACGCAGTATTTT. It yields the protein CASRPKGEGTQYF. Complete variable domain (other parts from reference TRBV7-8 and TRBJ2-3): GAGVSQSPRYKVAKRGQDVALRCDPISGHVSLFWYQQALGQGPEFLTYFQNEAQLDKSGLPSDRFFAERPEGSVSTLKIQRTQQEDSAVYLCASRPKGEGTQYFGPGTRLTVL.

This chain links TRBV19 with TRBJ1-6; D is undetermined. There are 17 residues in the CDR3. The V gene's germline CDR1 is LNHDA and CDR2 SQIVND (reference sequence). Trimming pared 3 bases from V and 0 bases from J, leaving 12 bases between. Written as DNA, the CDR3 is TGTGCCAGTAGTATTGGAGACCTGAGCTCCTATAATTCACCCCTCCACTTT. Amino acid sequence: CASSIGDLSSYNSPLHF.

CDR3 coding DNA: TGTGCCAGCAGCCCGCTTGAATCGGGGATCGGCTACACCTTC. Protein sequence: CASSPLESGIGYTF. The V call is TRBV6-5, the J call TRBJ1-2; D is uncertain. V was clipped by 6 bases and J by 8 bases, with 19 bases between them. CDR3 length: 14 residues. The germline V gene has CDR1 MNHEY and CDR2 SVGAGI.